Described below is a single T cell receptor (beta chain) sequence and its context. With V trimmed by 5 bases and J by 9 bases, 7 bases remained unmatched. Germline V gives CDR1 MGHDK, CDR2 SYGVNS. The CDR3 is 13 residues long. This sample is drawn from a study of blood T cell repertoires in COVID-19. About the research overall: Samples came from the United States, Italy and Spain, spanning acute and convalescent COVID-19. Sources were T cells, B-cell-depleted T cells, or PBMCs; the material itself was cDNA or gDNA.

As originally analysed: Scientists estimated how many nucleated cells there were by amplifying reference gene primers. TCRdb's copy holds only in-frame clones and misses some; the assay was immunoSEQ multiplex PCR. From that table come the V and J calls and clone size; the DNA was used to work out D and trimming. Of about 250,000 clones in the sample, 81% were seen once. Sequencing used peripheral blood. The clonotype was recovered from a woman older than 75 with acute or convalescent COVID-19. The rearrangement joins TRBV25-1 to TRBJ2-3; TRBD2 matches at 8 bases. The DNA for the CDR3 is TGTGCCAGCAGTACCCCGGGACTAGTGACGCAGTATTTT. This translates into CASSTPGLVTQYF.